This is a list of T cell receptor beta chains from one sample in a study of shared clonotypes between healthy human individuals. The method was immunoSEQ multiplex PCR; TCRdb's version includes in-frame clones alone and lacks a portion of them. The repertoire holds approximately 1.1 million clones, with more than 75% as singletons. The sample comprised memory CD4+ T cells from PBMCs. The receptors were gathered from a man in his late teens or twenties in good health. Some clones in this sample may be carry-over from other donors' samples. CDR3s include the opening cysteine and the closing phenylalanine or tryptophan. D genes are given only for firm matches. Size is stated for part of the rows, as once, few or many counts, or as a class when the clone is expanded.

size,D,J,V,CDR3,DNA
-,TRBD1,TRBJ2-7,TRBV10-1,CASSPGTGTREQYF,TGCGCCAGCAGCCCCGGGACAGGAACCCGCGAGCAGTACTTC
-,TRBD1,TRBJ2-3,TRBV5-1,CASSLASGGDTQYF,TGCGCCAGCAGCTTGGCGTCAGGGGGAGATACGCAGTATTTT
-,TRBD1,TRBJ1-2,TRBV2,CASRTGGDGYTF,TGTGCCAGCAGGACAGGGGGAGATGGCTACACCTTC
-,-,TRBJ1-1,TRBV28,CASKTTEAFF,TGTGCCAGCAAAACCACTGAAGCTTTCTTT
-,-,TRBJ2-1,TRBV7-8,CASSPVRGGSYNEQFF,TGTGCCAGCAGCCCGGTAAGGGGGGGATCCTACAATGAGCAGTTCTTC
-,-,TRBJ1-5,TRBV10-3,CAISDVLWEPQHF,TGTGCCATCAGTGATGTACTTTGGGAGCCCCAGCATTTT
-,-,TRBJ1-1,TRBV2,CASRWGRMNTEAFF,TGTGCCAGCAGATGGGGTCGAATGAACACTGAAGCTTTCTTT
-,-,TRBJ2-3,TRBV19,CASSRGPFFSDTQYF,TGTGCCAGTAGCAGGGGACCCTTCTTCTCAGATACGCAGTATTTT
-,-,TRBJ2-3,TRBV5-1,CASSLYGMSTDTQYF,TGCGCCAGCAGCTTGTATGGGATGAGCACAGATACGCAGTATTTT
-,TRBD1,TRBJ2-1,TRBV7-9,CASSSTGGAPGEQFF,TGTGCCAGCAGCTCTACAGGGGGTGCCCCCGGTGAGCAGTTCTTC
-,TRBD1,TRBJ1-2,TRBV9,CASSVGTGDGYTF,TGTGCCAGCAGCGTAGGGACAGGGGACGGCTACACCTTC
few,TRBD1,TRBJ2-2,TRBV5-1,CASSRDRGNTGELFF,TGCGCCAGCAGCCGGGACAGGGGTAACACCGGGGAGCTGTTTTTT
-,TRBD1,TRBJ1-2,TRBV7-9,CASSLLQGASGYTF,TGTGCCAGCAGCCTCCTACAGGGGGCGTCAGGCTACACCTTC
-,-,TRBJ1-5,TRBV30,CAWSETGIRPQHF,TGTGCCTGGAGTGAAACAGGGATAAGACCCCAGCATTTT
-,-,TRBJ2-3,TRBV28,CATGSGTQYF,TGTGCCACGGGGTCGGGTACGCAGTATTTT
-,-,TRBJ2-3,TRBV18,CASSPNGVDTQYF,TGTGCCAGCTCACCGAACGGAGTAGATACGCAGTATTTT
once,TRBD2,TRBJ2-1,TRBV28,CASSPSGRSYNEQFF,TGTGCCAGCAGTCCTAGCGGACGCTCCTACAATGAGCAGTTCTTC
-,TRBD2,TRBJ2-3,TRBV7-3,CASSRTSGRSITDTQYF,TGTGCCAGCAGCCGGACTAGCGGGAGGTCGATAACAGATACGCAGTATTTT
-,-,TRBJ1-5,TRBV7-2,CASRRAGNQPQHF,TGTGCCAGCAGAAGGGCGGGGAATCAGCCCCAGCATTTT
-,-,TRBJ2-6,TRBV7-2,CASSSRGGPGANVLTF,TGTGCCAGCAGCTCCAGAGGGGGGCCTGGGGCCAACGTCCTGACTTTC
-,TRBD2,TRBJ2-7,TRBV5-6,CASSLVLGWTASSGYEQYF,TGTGCCAGCAGCTTGGTCTTAGGGTGGACTGCGTCTAGCGGATACGAGCAGTACTTC
-,-,TRBJ2-7,TRBV4-2,CASSQDLGPYEQYF,TGTGCCAGCAGCCAAGATCTAGGGCCCTACGAGCAGTACTTC
-,-,TRBJ1-1,TRBV6-6,CASSPLAQGSTEAFF,TGTGCCAGCAGTCCCCTCGCTCAAGGGAGCACTGAAGCTTTCTTT
-,TRBD1,TRBJ1-2,TRBV30,CAWTGQGGGYTF,TGTGCCTGGACTGGACAGGGTGGAGGCTACACCTTC
-,TRBD2,TRBJ2-3,TRBV13,CASSFRTSEDTQYF,TGTGCCAGCAGCTTCCGGACTAGCGAAGATACGCAGTATTTT
-,-,TRBJ2-1,TRBV15,CATSRGGTEVLYEQFF,TGTGCCACCAGCAGGGGTGGGACTGAAGTTTTATATGAGCAGTTCTTC
-,TRBD2,TRBJ2-2,TRBV7-3,CASSLNSGTVAGELFF,TGTGCCAGCAGCTTGAATAGCGGGACCGTAGCCGGGGAGCTGTTTTTT
-,-,TRBJ2-6,TRBV5-8,CASSLWPGGSGANVLTF,TGTGCCAGCAGCTTGTGGCCTGGGGGTAGCGGGGCCAACGTCCTGACTTTC
-,-,TRBJ2-5,TRBV7-2,CASSLLRETQYF,TGTGCCAGCAGCTTACTGAGAGAGACCCAGTACTTC
-,TRBD1,TRBJ2-5,TRBV5-1,CASSGQGWTQETQYF,TGCGCCAGCAGCGGACAGGGATGGACCCAAGAGACCCAGTACTTC
few,-,TRBJ2-1,TRBV9,CASSVDVDYYNEQFF,TGTGCCAGCAGCGTAGACGTGGACTACTACAATGAGCAGTTCTTC
-,-,TRBJ2-3,TRBV7-9,CASSEQGEVLRDTQYF,TGTGCCAGCAGCGAACAGGGTGAAGTTCTTAGGGATACGCAGTATTTT
-,-,TRBJ2-7,TRBV6-8,CASSTGDESYEQYF,TGTGCCAGCAGTACGGGGGACGAATCCTACGAGCAGTACTTC
-,-,TRBJ1-3,TRBV28,CASGPTRNTIYF,TGTGCCAGCGGCCCCACGAGAAACACCATATATTTT
-,-,TRBJ2-7,TRBV5-1,CASKVGDSYEQYF,TGCGCCAGCAAGGTAGGTGACTCCTACGAGCAGTACTTC
-,-,TRBJ2-5,TRBV5-4,CASSPDWGETQYF,TGTGCCAGCAGCCCTGATTGGGGAGAGACCCAGTACTTC
-,TRBD1,TRBJ1-2,TRBV2,CASSLQGARGYTF,TGTGCCAGCAGCCTACAGGGGGCGCGTGGCTACACCTTC
once,TRBD1,TRBJ1-1,TRBV28,CASSERTGPNTEAFF,TGTGCCAGCAGCGAAAGGACAGGGCCGAACACTGAAGCTTTCTTT
-,-,TRBJ2-3,TRBV2,CASSDVLAASTDTQYF,TGTGCCAGCAGTGATGTGCTAGCCGCTAGCACAGATACGCAGTATTTT
-,TRBD1,TRBJ2-2,TRBV2,CASGDRDSITGELFF,TGTGCCAGCGGAGACCGGGACAGTATCACCGGGGAGCTGTTTTTT
-,TRBD1,TRBJ2-3,TRBV7-3,CASSLHGTGRFDTQYF,TGTGCCAGCAGCTTACACGGGACAGGGAGGTTCGATACGCAGTATTTT
-,-,TRBJ2-3,TRBV7-2,CASSLASQGGTDTQYF,TGTGCCAGCAGCTTAGCGTCTCAGGGGGGAACAGATACGCAGTATTTT